This T cell receptor beta chain was captured by sequencing in a study of blood T cell repertoires in COVID-19. Across the whole study: Italy, Spain and the United States were the sources of the convalescent and acute COVID-19 samples. PBMCs, B-cell-depleted T cells, or T cells provided the cDNA or gDNA that made up the material.

There are 11 residues in the CDR3. CDR1 is KGHDR and CDR2 is SFDVKD in the germline V gene. Authors' analysis steps: Estimated nucleated cell counts came from reference gene primer amplification. Some clones are missing from TCRdb's copy, which holds only in-frame ones; the method was immunoSEQ multiplex PCR. V, J and clone size are those of that table, while D and trimming were read from the DNA. The table has around 230,000 clones, more than 70% seen once. Comment on this clone: Relative to the germline gene, one junction end is altered; a read error may explain this.

The material sequenced was peripheral blood. The chain is built from TRBV24-1 and TRBJ2-7; no clear D. This sequence was found in a woman aged 45-65 years with acute or convalescent COVID-19. The DNA of the CDR3 is TGTGCCACCAGTGAGAACGAGGCCCGCTCCTTC. Translating it yields CATSENEARSF.